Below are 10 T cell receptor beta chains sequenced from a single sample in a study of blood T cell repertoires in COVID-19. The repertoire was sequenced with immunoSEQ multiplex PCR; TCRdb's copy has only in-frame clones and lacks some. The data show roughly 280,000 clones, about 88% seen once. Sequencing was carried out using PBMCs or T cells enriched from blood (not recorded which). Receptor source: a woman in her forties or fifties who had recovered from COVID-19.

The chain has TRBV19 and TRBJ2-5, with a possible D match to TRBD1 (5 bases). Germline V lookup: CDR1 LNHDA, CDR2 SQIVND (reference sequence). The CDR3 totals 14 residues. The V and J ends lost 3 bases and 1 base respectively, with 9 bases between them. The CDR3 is CASSIRGSQETQYF. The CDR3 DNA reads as TGTGCCAGTAGTATTAGGGGCAGCCAAGAGACCCAGTACTTC.

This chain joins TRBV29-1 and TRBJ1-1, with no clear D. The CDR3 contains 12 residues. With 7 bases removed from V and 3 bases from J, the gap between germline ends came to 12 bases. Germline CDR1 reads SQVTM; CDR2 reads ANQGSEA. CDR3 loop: CSGKDWDTEAFF. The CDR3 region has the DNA TGCAGCGGGAAGGACTGGGACACTGAAGCTTTCTTT. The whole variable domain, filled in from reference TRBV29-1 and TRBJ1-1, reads SAVISQKPSRDICQRGTSLTIQCQVDSQVTMMFWYRQQPGQSLTLIATANQGSEATYESGFVIDKFPISRPNLTFSTLTVSNMSPEDSSIYLCSGKDWDTEAFFGQGTRLTVV.

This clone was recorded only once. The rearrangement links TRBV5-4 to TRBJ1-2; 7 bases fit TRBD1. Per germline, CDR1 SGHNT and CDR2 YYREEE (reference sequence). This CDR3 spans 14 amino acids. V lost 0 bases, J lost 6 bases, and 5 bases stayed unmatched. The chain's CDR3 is CASSLVYRGDGYTF. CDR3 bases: TGTGCCAGCAGCTTGGTTTACAGGGGTGATGGCTACACCTTC.

The CDR3 is CASIRGGAGTQGGELFF. The CDR3 DNA sequence: TGTGCCAGCATAAGGGGCGGAGCGGGTACTCAAGGCGGGGAGCTGTTTTTT. The J gene is TRBJ2-2, the V gene TRBV28; D is perhaps TRBD2 (6 bases). This CDR3 has 17 residues. Germline V CDR1 and CDR2: MDHEN, SYDVKM. The V and J ends lost 7 bases and 7 bases respectively, with 25 bases between them.

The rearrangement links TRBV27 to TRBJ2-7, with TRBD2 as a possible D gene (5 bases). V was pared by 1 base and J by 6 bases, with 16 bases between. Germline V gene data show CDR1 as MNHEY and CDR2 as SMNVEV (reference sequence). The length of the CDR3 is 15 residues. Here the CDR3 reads CASSLFPMAGVEQYF. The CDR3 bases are TGTGCCAGCAGTTTATTCCCAATGGCCGGGGTCGAGCAGTACTTC.

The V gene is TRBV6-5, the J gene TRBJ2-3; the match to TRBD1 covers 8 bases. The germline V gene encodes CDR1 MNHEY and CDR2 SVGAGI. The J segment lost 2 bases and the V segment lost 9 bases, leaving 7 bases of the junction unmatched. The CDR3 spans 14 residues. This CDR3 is CASHRGVTTDTQYF. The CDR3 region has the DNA TGTGCCAGTCACAGGGGGGTGACCACAGATACGCAGTATTTT.

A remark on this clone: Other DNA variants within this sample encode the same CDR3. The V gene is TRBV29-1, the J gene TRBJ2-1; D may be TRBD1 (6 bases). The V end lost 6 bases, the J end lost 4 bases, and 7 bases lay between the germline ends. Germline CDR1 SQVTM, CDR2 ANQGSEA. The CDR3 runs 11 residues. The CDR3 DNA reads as TGCAGCGTGGGACATTACAATGAGCAGTTCTTC. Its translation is CSVGHYNEQFF.

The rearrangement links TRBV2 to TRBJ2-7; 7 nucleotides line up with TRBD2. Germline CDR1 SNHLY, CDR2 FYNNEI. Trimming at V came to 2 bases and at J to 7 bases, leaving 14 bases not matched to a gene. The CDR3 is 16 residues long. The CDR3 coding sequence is TGTGCCAGCAGTGAATTCGGCGGGAGTAAAATCGGGGAGCAGTACTTC. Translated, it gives CASSEFGGSKIGEQYF.

CDR3 region: CASSSQTGGNYGYTF. CDR3 DNA sequence: TGTGCCAGCAGTTCCCAAACGGGAGGGAACTATGGCTACACCTTC. This chain uses TRBV27 with TRBJ1-2, with D uncertain. CDR3 length equals 15 residues. Deletions cut 4 bases from V and 2 bases from J, with 14 bases between. Germline V CDR1 and CDR2: MNHEY, SMNVEV (reference sequence).

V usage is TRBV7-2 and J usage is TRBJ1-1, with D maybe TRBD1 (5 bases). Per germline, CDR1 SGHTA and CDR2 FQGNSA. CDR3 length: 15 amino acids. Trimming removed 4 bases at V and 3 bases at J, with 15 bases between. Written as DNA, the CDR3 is TGTGCCAGCAGCTCAAGGCGGGGCTCAGACACTGAAGCTTTCTTT. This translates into CASSSRRGSDTEAFF.